These T cell receptor beta chains were read from a single sample in a study of Graves' ophthalmopathy and Graves' hyperthyroidism. TCRdb reanalysed the multiplex PCR reads using MiXCR and keeps one entry per CDR3 protein. The sample holds approximately 480,000 distinct CDR3 sequences, roughly an eighth seen once. The sequencing sample was made of blood. These receptors were taken from a woman under 40 with Graves' ophthalmopathy. Both conserved end residues are part of each CDR3. Fields, in order: clone size, D gene, J gene, V gene, CDR3 protein, CDR3 DNA. A D gene is named only where the DNA matches it firmly. Clone size is given for some rows only: seen once, a few or many times, or a class if the clone is expanded.

>many|TRBD1|TRBJ2-7|TRBV28
CASTWGRGPYEQYF
TGTGCCAGCACCTGGGGCAGGGGGCCCTACGAGCAGTACTTC
>many|-|TRBJ2-7|TRBV5-1
CASSFWTSTYEQYF
TGCGCCAGCAGCTTTTGGACATCCACCTACGAGCAGTACTTC
>many|TRBD1|TRBJ1-5|TRBV6-5
CASSQGQGNQPQHF
TGTGCCAGCAGTCAGGGACAGGGCAATCAGCCCCAGCATTTT
>few|-|TRBJ1-1|TRBV30
CAWSPGTPNTEAFF
TGTGCCTGGTCCCCCGGGACACCGAACACTGAAGCTTTCTTT
>many|-|TRBJ2-5|TRBV19
CASSIDGTKTQYF
TGTGCCAGTAGTATAGACGGCACAAAGACCCAGTACTTC
>many|TRBD1|TRBJ2-7|TRBV28
CASSFRPGQGTYEQYF
TGTGCCAGCAGTTTCCGGCCCGGACAGGGAACCTACGAGCAGTACTTC
>many|-|TRBJ1-1|TRBV14
CASSPQRSRGTEAFF
TGTGCCAGCAGCCCCCAGCGGTCCCGCGGCACTGAAGCTTTCTTT
>many|-|TRBJ1-1|TRBV28
CASIPGPSEAFF
TGTGCCAGCATTCCGGGTCCCTCTGAAGCTTTCTTT
>-|-|TRBJ2-2|TRBV6-1
CATRGQTHTGELFF
TGTGCCACCCGTGGACAGACCCACACCGGGGAGCTGTTTTTT
>many|TRBD1|TRBJ1-6|TRBV28
CASSSGQGSYNSPLHF
TGTGCCAGCAGTTCCGGACAGGGCTCCTATAATTCACCCCTCCACTTT
>many|-|TRBJ2-5|TRBV12-3/TRBV12-4
CASSPYGYMGKGTQYF
TGTGCCAGCAGTCCGTACGGGTACATGGGGAAAGGGACCCAGTACTTC